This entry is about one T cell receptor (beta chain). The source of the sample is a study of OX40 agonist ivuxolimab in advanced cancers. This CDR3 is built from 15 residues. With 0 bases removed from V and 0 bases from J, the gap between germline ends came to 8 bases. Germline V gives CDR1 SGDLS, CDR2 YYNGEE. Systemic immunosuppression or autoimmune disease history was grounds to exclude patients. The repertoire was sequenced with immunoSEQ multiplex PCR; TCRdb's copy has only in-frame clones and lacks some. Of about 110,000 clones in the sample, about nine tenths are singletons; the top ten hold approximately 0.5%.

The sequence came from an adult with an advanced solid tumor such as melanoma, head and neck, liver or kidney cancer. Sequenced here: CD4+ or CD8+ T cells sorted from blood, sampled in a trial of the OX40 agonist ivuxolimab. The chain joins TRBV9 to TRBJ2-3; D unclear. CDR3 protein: CASSVGVGSTDTQYF. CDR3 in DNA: TGTGCCAGCAGCGTAGGAGTGGGAAGCACAGATACGCAGTATTTT.